The 31 T cell receptor beta chains below were found in one sample sequenced in a study of T cells in Graves' hyperthyroidism and ophthalmopathy. Using RNA transcripts as the source, TCR beta CDR3 regions were amplified. RT-PCR in the first round (using the HTBI primer set) targeted the TCR CDR3. TCRdb re-called the multiplex PCR reads with MiXCR, one entry per CDR3 protein. The top ten clones hold 35% to 50% of a sample with 480,000 or so distinct CDR3 sequences, around 43% of them seen once. The material sequenced was peripheral blood or thyroid tissue (not recorded which). The receptors stem from an adult woman with Graves' disease, either hyperthyroidism or ophthalmopathy (not recorded which).

Here the CDR3 reads CSARDQTEAFF. CDR3 DNA sequence: TGCAGTGCTAGAGATCAGACTGAAGCTTTCTTT. This sequence joins TRBV20-1 and TRBJ1-1, with D hard to call. CDR3 size: 11 residues. Between the trimmed V and J ends, which lost 0 bases and 5 bases, there was a span of 4 bases. Per the germline V gene, CDR1 is DFQATT and CDR2 is SNEGSKA (reference sequence).

This clonotype was seen only a few times. CDR3 in amino acids: CASSGPMNQPQYF. CDR3 sequence (DNA): TGTGCCAGCAGCGGTCCGATGAATCAGCCCCAGTACTTC. The chain recombines TRBV7-9 with TRBJ2-5; D not certain. Germline values: CDR1 SEHNR, CDR2 FQNEAQ (reference sequence). The CDR3 has 13 residues. Trimming stripped 5 bases from V and 9 bases from J, with 16 bases between.

This chain's CDR3 is CAISGGGPSYEQYF. The CDR3 region has the DNA TGTGCCATCAGTGGGGGGGGCCCTTCCTACGAGCAGTACTTC. V gene TRBV10-3 combines with J gene TRBJ2-7; perhaps TRBD2 as D (7 bases). Per germline, CDR1 ENHRY and CDR2 SYGVKD. Trimming removed 4 bases at V and 1 base at J, with 11 bases between. The CDR3 loop spans 14 amino acids.

This clonotype was detected a few times. This sequence joins TRBV12-3 or TRBV12-4 and TRBJ2-7, with D tentatively TRBD2 (6 bases). V was clipped by 3 bases and J by 2 bases, with 11 bases between them. The CDR3 has 14 residues. The CDR3 sequence is CASSFAGGTYEQYF. DNA for the CDR3: TGTGCCAGCAGTTTCGCTGGAGGGACCTACGAGCAGTACTTC.

This clonotype was counted at least ten times. The chain uses TRBV5-1 and TRBJ1-5, with D hard to call. This CDR3 comprises 13 residues. CDR1 is SGHRS and CDR2 is YFSETQ in the germline V gene. V was clipped by 0 bases and J by 6 bases, with 7 bases between them. The CDR3 sequence is CASSLGVSQPQHF. CDR3 sequence (DNA): TGCGCCAGCAGCTTGGGGGTCAGTCAGCCCCAGCATTTT.

The table lists this clonotype with a few counts. The chain carries TRBV20-1 and TRBJ1-1; 8 bases are a match to TRBD1. The CDR3 consists of 13 residues. V lost 5 bases, J lost 1 base, and 3 bases stayed unmatched. CDR1 and CDR2 (germline): DFQATT, SNEGSKA (reference sequence). The CDR3 spells CSAPDRGNTEAFF. The DNA for the CDR3 is TGCAGTGCTCCTGACAGGGGGAACACTGAAGCTTTCTTT.

This clonotype has a count of ten or more. A read error may explain this, as a much larger clone is one base away. The CDR3 is CATSRVLSGAETQCF. The DNA of the CDR3 is TGTGCCACCAGCAGAGTTCTATCGGGAGCGGAGACCCAGTGCTTC. The V and J genes are TRBV15 and TRBJ2-5, with TRBD2 as a possible D gene (6 bases). This CDR3 region has 15 residues. In germline, CDR1 is LNHNV, CDR2 YYDKDF (reference sequence). Full variable domain (remainder filled in from reference TRBV15 and TRBJ2-5): DAMVIQNPRYQVTQFGKPVTLSCSQTLNHNVMYWYQQKSSQAPKLLFHYYDKDFNNEADTPDNFQSRRPNTSFCFLDIRSPGLGDTAMYLCATSRVLSGAETQCFGPGTRLLVL.

In this sample, this clonotype turned up a few times. V gene TRBV12-3 or TRBV12-4 combines with J gene TRBJ2-7, with D hard to call. Trimming pared 7 bases from V and 6 bases from J, leaving 16 bases between. This CDR3 region has 13 residues. CDR3 residues: CASTLLLGGEQYF. CDR3 nucleotide sequence: TGTGCCAGCACCTTGCTGTTGGGTGGCGAGCAGTACTTC.

In this sample, this clonotype turned up once. The genes are TRBV12-3 or TRBV12-4 and TRBJ2-5; no clear D gene. The CDR3 runs to 13 residues. The V and J ends lost 2 bases and 2 bases respectively, with 6 bases between them. Written as DNA, the CDR3 is TGTGCCAGCAGTTTAACTTCACAAGAGACCCAGTACTTC. This codes for CASSLTSQETQYF.

This clonotype has ten or more counts. This chain joins TRBV20-1 and TRBJ1-4, with D unclear. CDR1 is DFQATT, CDR2 SNEGSKA, per germline (reference sequence). With 5 bases removed from V and 5 bases from J, the gap between germline ends came to 15 bases. This CDR3 is built from 14 residues. CDR3 nucleotides: TGCAGTGCTCGCCTAGGAGGGCTGAATGAAAAACTGTTTTTT. Amino acids: CSARLGGLNEKLFF.

V gene TRBV7-9 combines with J gene TRBJ1-6; D is unclear. This CDR3 is 13 amino acids long. Germline V gene lookup returns CDR1 SEHNR and CDR2 FQNEAQ (reference sequence). V gave up 2 bases and J gave up 10 bases, with 9 bases separating them. CDR3 protein: CASSLPGGSPLHF. CDR3 bases: TGTGCCAGCAGCTTACCGGGCGGGTCACCCCTCCACTTT. The complete variable domain, with remaining parts taken from reference TRBV7-9 and TRBJ1-6, reads DTGVSQNPRHKITKRGQNVTFRCDPISEHNRLYWYRQTLGQGPEFLTYFQNEAQLEKSRLLSDRFSAERPKGSFSTLEIQRTEQGDSAMYLCASSLPGGSPLHFGNGTRLTVT.

This sequence joins TRBV6-6 and TRBJ1-4; possible D gene TRBD1, 5 bases. Per the germline V gene, CDR1 is MNHNY and CDR2 is SVGAGI (reference sequence). CDR3 size: 15 residues. V was clipped by 0 bases and J by 3 bases, with 8 bases between them. CDR3 protein: CASSYSGDPNEKLFF. The CDR3 DNA is TGTGCCAGCAGTTACTCGGGGGATCCTAATGAAAAACTGTTTTTT.

The J gene is TRBJ1-2, the V gene TRBV20-1; D call uncertain. V was trimmed by 1 base and J by 10 bases, leaving 16 bases between them. The CDR3 consists of 13 residues. Looked up from germline, CDR1 is DFQATT and CDR2 is SNEGSKA (reference sequence). CDR3 amino acids: CSARGGNGRAYTF. The CDR3 coding sequence is TGCAGTGCTAGAGGGGGAAACGGGAGGGCCTACACCTTC.

The rearrangement links TRBV7-8 to TRBJ1-6, with no clear D. Per the germline V gene, CDR1 is SGHVS and CDR2 is FQNEAQ. With 6 bases removed from V and 10 bases from J, the gap between germline ends came to 16 bases. This CDR3 has 14 residues. CDR3 sequence: CASRPGFSGSPLHF. The CDR3 DNA sequence: TGTGCCAGCAGGCCCGGTTTTTCAGGATCACCCCTCCACTTT. Full variable domain (rest looked up from reference TRBV7-8 and TRBJ1-6): GAGVSQSPRYKVAKRGQDVALRCDPISGHVSLFWYQQALGQGPEFLTYFQNEAQLDKSGLPSDRFFAERPEGSVSTLKIQRTQQEDSAVYLCASRPGFSGSPLHFGNGTRLTVT.

V usage is TRBV7-9 and J usage is TRBJ1-3, with D perhaps TRBD1 (5 bases). The CDR3 sequence is 15 residues long. Per the germline V gene, CDR1 is SEHNR and CDR2 is FQNEAQ (reference sequence). V was cut by 5 bases and J by 6 bases, with 17 bases left in between. The CDR3 nucleotides are TGTGCCAGCAGCCGGGCCGGGACGGAATTAAACACCATATATTTT. Protein product: CASSRAGTELNTIYF.

This clonotype was recorded at least ten times. The genes are TRBV20-1 and TRBJ1-1; D is possibly TRBD1 (5 bases). CDR3 length: 13 residues. V lost 6 bases, J lost 0 bases, and 11 bases lay in between. The germline V gene has CDR1 DFQATT and CDR2 SNEGSKA (reference sequence). DNA of the CDR3: TGCAGTGCAAGGGGCAGCATGAACACTGAAGCTTTCTTT. It codes for CSARGSMNTEAFF.

This clonotype has a count of ten or more. CDR3 protein: CASSTQGGQETQYF. CDR3 nucleotide sequence: TGTGCCAGCAGTACTCAGGGGGGCCAAGAGACCCAGTACTTC. V gene TRBV12-3 or TRBV12-4 combines with J gene TRBJ2-5; tentatively, D is TRBD1 (7 bases). V was cut by 5 bases and J by 1 base, with 11 bases left in between. The CDR3 contains 14 residues.

Only a few counts were recorded for this clonotype. V usage is TRBV7-2 and J usage is TRBJ2-7; possible D gene TRBD2, 6 bases. Trimming took 6 bases from V and 2 from J, leaving 17 bases between them. The germline gives CDR1 SGHTA, CDR2 FQGNSA. There are 15 residues in the CDR3. The CDR3 sequence: CASRAGSFSTYEQYF. In DNA form, the CDR3 reads TGTGCCAGCAGGGCGGGAAGCTTTTCCACCTACGAGCAGTACTTC.

The CDR3 nucleotides read TGCAGCGTAGTTCCAGTCACCTATGGCTACACCTTC. Protein product: CSVVPVTYGYTF. V usage is TRBV29-1 and J usage is TRBJ1-2, with D hard to call. The CDR3 loop spans 12 amino acids. Trimming took 6 bases from V and 4 from J, leaving 12 bases between them. Germline V gene data show CDR1 as SQVTM and CDR2 as ANQGSEA.

The genes are TRBV7-2 and TRBJ2-5; TRBD2 agrees at 13 bases. The junction had 7 bases not matched to a gene; V was cut back by 1 base and J by 5 bases. Germline lookup yields CDR1 SGHTA and CDR2 FQGNSA. This CDR3 spans 17 amino acids. The CDR3 spells CASSLDGLAGDGETQYF. The DNA for the CDR3 is TGTGCCAGCAGCTTAGACGGACTAGCGGGAGATGGGGAGACCCAGTACTTC.

The rearrangement uses TRBV15 and TRBJ1-5; TRBD1 aligns across 10 bases. The CDR3 spans 12 residues. Germline values: CDR1 LNHNV, CDR2 YYDKDF (reference sequence). With V trimmed by 0 bases and J by 13 bases, 0 bases remained unmatched. CDR3 protein: CATSREGQGQHF. CDR3 sequence (DNA): TGTGCCACCAGCAGAGAGGGACAGGGGCAGCATTTT.

The table lists this clonotype with a few counts. V gene TRBV7-9 combines with J gene TRBJ1-5, with a weak D call TRBD1 (6 bases). CDR1 is SEHNR, CDR2 FQNEAQ, per germline (reference sequence). This CDR3 has 18 residues. Trimming shortened V by 6 bases and J by 2 bases, and 23 bases separated the two germline ends. The CDR3 loop is CASSIPWTVVSGNQPQHF. CDR3 DNA sequence: TGTGCCAGCAGTATCCCTTGGACAGTAGTTTCTGGCAATCAGCCCCAGCATTTT.

This clonotype was counted a few times. The rearrangement uses TRBV7-8 and TRBJ1-4; no firm D call. The V gene lost 7 bases and the J gene lost 7 bases, with 16 bases spanning the gap. The germline V gene encodes CDR1 SGHVS and CDR2 FQNEAQ. The CDR3 covers 14 residues. In DNA, the CDR3 is TGTGCCAGCACGCCAGGTCTTCTTGGTGAAAAACTGTTTTTT. Translated, it gives CASTPGLLGEKLFF.

V is TRBV19 and J is TRBJ2-6; D is uncertain. From germline, CDR1 is LNHDA and CDR2 SQIVND (reference sequence). With 4 bases removed from V and 2 bases from J, the gap between germline ends came to 6 bases. This CDR3 has 14 amino acids. The CDR3 DNA sequence: TGTGCCAGTAGTACGGAGACTGGGGCCAACGTCCTGACTTTC. Its translation is CASSTETGANVLTF.

The chain recombines TRBV20-1 with TRBJ2-7, with D tentatively TRBD1 (6 bases). The V gene's germline CDR1 is DFQATT and CDR2 SNEGSKA (reference sequence). The CDR3 consists of 15 residues. Trimming stripped 1 base from V and 2 bases from J, with 15 bases between. This chain's CDR3 is CSARVREQGTYEQYF. The DNA of the CDR3 is TGCAGTGCTAGAGTACGGGAACAGGGAACCTACGAGCAGTACTTC.

This CDR3 reads CASSPRTGEEKAFF. The DNA of the CDR3 is TGCGCCAGCAGCCCCCGAACAGGGGAGGAGAAAGCTTTCTTT. The chain couples TRBV5-1 to TRBJ1-1, with TRBD1 identical over 7 bases. This CDR3 is built from 14 residues. Germline V CDR1 and CDR2: SGHRS, YFSETQ. V was pared by 4 bases and J by 9 bases, with 12 bases of the junction left unmatched.

The V gene is TRBV7-2, the J gene TRBJ2-7, with D hard to call. Germline loops: CDR1 SGHTA, CDR2 FQGNSA. This CDR3 is 15 amino acids long. V lost 4 bases and J lost 4, with 17 bases in between. CDR3 sequence: CASSSQWGTVYEQYF. The CDR3 DNA follows: TGTGCCAGCAGCTCTCAGTGGGGAACAGTGTACGAGCAGTACTTC.

The CDR3 reads CSASPGVNTEAFF. CDR3 in DNA: TGCAGTGCTAGCCCGGGAGTGAACACTGAAGCTTTCTTT. The chain carries TRBV20-1 and TRBJ1-1; unclear D gene. The CDR3 is 13 amino acids. V was cut by 3 bases and J by 0 bases, with 8 bases left in between. Germline V gene sequence: CDR1 DFQATT, CDR2 SNEGSKA (reference sequence).

The sample holds many counts of this clonotype. This chain uses TRBV7-2 with TRBJ2-7; D perhaps matches TRBD1 (7 bases). The V gene lost 1 base and the J gene lost 3 bases, with 13 bases spanning the gap. Germline V gives CDR1 SGHTA, CDR2 FQGNSA. The CDR3 spans 15 residues. The CDR3: CASSLGAGGIYEQYF. The CDR3 DNA follows: TGTGCCAGCAGCTTAGGGGCAGGGGGGATCTACGAGCAGTACTTC.

V usage is TRBV2 and J usage is TRBJ2-6, with D maybe TRBD1 (5 bases). The CDR3 sequence is 19 residues long. The V end was cut by 0 bases, the J end by 0 bases, with 15 bases between. From germline, CDR1 is SNHLY and CDR2 FYNNEI. Written as DNA, the CDR3 is TGTGCCAGCAGTGAAGCGCTTGGGGCAAGAATCTCTGGGGCCAACGTCCTGACTTTC. It specifies CASSEALGARISGANVLTF.

In this sample, this clonotype turned up many times. This chain joins TRBV2 and TRBJ2-5, with D perhaps being TRBD1 or TRBD2 (5 bases each). The CDR3 length is 14 residues. The V end was cut by 4 bases, the J end by 2 bases, with 11 bases between. Germline CDR1 is SNHLY and CDR2 is FYNNEI. CDR3 DNA sequence: TGTGCCAGCAGTGGCCGGGACGGTCAAGAGACCCAGTACTTC. Amino acid sequence: CASSGRDGQETQYF.